The rows below give T cell receptor beta chains drawn from one sample of a study of identical twins. Each CDR3 protein is one row after TCRdb ran MiXCR on the 5' RACE reads. The sample records fewer than 550,000 distinct CDR3 sequences, 12% to 15% being singletons. The same sample was also used in a study of yellow fever vaccine responses in identical twins.

Sequencing input: CD4+ T cells sorted from blood. The receptors stem from a woman aged 18-35 years in good health. The CDR3 runs from the conserved cysteine through the conserved F or W. D genes are given only for firm matches. Size is omitted from some rows. Given values are once, few, many or a class for expanded clones.

clone size	J gene	D gene	V gene	CDR3 protein	CDR3 DNA
NA	TRBJ2-7	NA	TRBV29-1	CSVALTYEQYF	TGCAGCGTTGCACTAACCTACGAGCAGTACTTC
NA	TRBJ2-1	NA	TRBV14	CASSQASYEQFF	TGTGCCAGCAGCCAAGCTAGTTATGAGCAGTTCTTC
NA	TRBJ2-1	TRBD2	TRBV29-1	CSAPTSPSSYNEQFF	TGCAGCGCCCCGACTAGCCCGAGCTCCTACAATGAGCAGTTCTTC
NA	TRBJ1-5	NA	TRBV19	CASSMMSNQPQHF	TGTGCCAGTAGTATGATGAGCAATCAGCCCCAGCATTTT
NA	TRBJ2-1	TRBD2	TRBV7-9	CASTLRWTSGGDEQFF	TGTGCCAGCACCCTCCGGTGGACTAGCGGGGGGGATGAGCAGTTCTTC
NA	TRBJ2-3	NA	TRBV5-1	CASTDRTSSTDTQYF	TGCGCCAGCACCGACCGTACGTCAAGCACAGATACGCAGTATTTT
NA	TRBJ1-4	NA	TRBV11-3	CASSLEEGGLLFF	TGTGCCAGCAGCTTAGAGGAGGGGGGCCTACTGTTTTTT
NA	TRBJ2-7	TRBD2	TRBV20-1	CSAGLARSYEQYF	TGCAGTGCTGGACTAGCCAGATCATACGAGCAGTACTTC
few	TRBJ2-1	NA	TRBV7-6	CASSLLTSSGYNEQFF	TGTGCCAGCAGCTTATTGACTAGTTCGGGCTACAATGAGCAGTTCTTC
few	TRBJ2-4	NA	TRBV12-3/TRBV12-4	CASSSGRGRQYF	TGTGCCAGCAGTTCCGGCAGGGGACGGCAGTACTTC
few	TRBJ1-6	NA	TRBV12-3/TRBV12-4	CASSLNSQTNSPLHF	TGTGCCAGCAGTTTAAACAGTCAGACTAATTCACCCCTCCACTTT
few	TRBJ2-5	NA	TRBV7-9	CASSTSGLYQETQYF	TGTGCCAGCAGCACGAGCGGGCTGTACCAAGAGACCCAGTACTTC
NA	TRBJ1-2	TRBD1	TRBV5-1	CASSYSLAGQGRGYTF	TGCGCCAGCAGCTACTCTTTGGCGGGACAGGGCCGCGGCTACACCTTC
NA	TRBJ2-1	NA	TRBV12-3/TRBV12-4	CASNSMGPYNEQFF	TGTGCCAGCAACTCCATGGGTCCCTACAATGAGCAGTTCTTC
few	TRBJ2-7	TRBD2	TRBV12-3/TRBV12-4	CASSFRGLAGYEQYF	TGTGCCAGCAGTTTTCGTGGACTAGCGGGCTACGAGCAGTACTTC
NA	TRBJ2-7	NA	TRBV5-1	CASSTTGQGSYEQYF	TGCGCCAGCAGCACGACGGGGCAGGGCTCCTACGAGCAGTACTTC
few	TRBJ2-7	NA	TRBV27	CASRGRGTRGMYEQYF	TGTGCCAGCAGGGGGAGGGGGACCCGGGGGATGTACGAGCAGTACTTC
NA	TRBJ2-2	NA	TRBV12-3/TRBV12-4	CASSFSADTGELFF	TGTGCCAGCAGTTTCTCAGCGGATACCGGGGAGCTGTTTTTT
few	TRBJ2-5	TRBD2	TRBV20-1	CSAPSLAESQETQYF	TGCAGTGCACCCTCACTAGCGGAAAGCCAAGAGACCCAGTACTTC
NA	TRBJ2-6	NA	TRBV7-2	CASSQGNSGANVLTF	TGTGCCAGCAGTCAAGGGAACTCTGGGGCCAACGTCCTGACTTTC
many	TRBJ2-3	NA	TRBV28	CASSPPPGSMIVDTQYF	TGTGCCAGCAGTCCCCCCCCCGGGAGTATGATTGTAGATACGCAGTATTTT
NA	TRBJ1-2	NA	TRBV6-2/TRBV6-3	CASSYSKVTVRGHGYTF	TGTGCCAGCAGTTACTCGAAGGTTACAGTAAGGGGCCACGGCTACACCTTC
NA	TRBJ2-1	TRBD2	TRBV5-1	CASSTTSGGANEQFF	TGCGCCAGCAGCACCACTAGCGGGGGGGCCAATGAGCAGTTCTTC
NA	TRBJ2-1	NA	TRBV18	CASSPEFEQFF	TGTGCCAGCTCCCCAGAGTTTGAGCAGTTCTTC
few	TRBJ2-2	NA	TRBV6-1	CASAERLNTGELFF	TGTGCCAGCGCCGAGCGGTTAAACACCGGGGAGCTGTTTTTT
NA	TRBJ2-7	TRBD2	TRBV5-1	CASSGTSGSVHEQYF	TGCGCCAGCTCCGGGACTAGCGGGAGTGTTCACGAGCAGTACTTC
NA	TRBJ2-3	TRBD1	TRBV19	CASSRWPGGPSSTDTQYF	TGTGCCAGTAGCCGGTGGCCAGGGGGCCCTTCTAGCACAGATACGCAGTATTTT
NA	TRBJ2-5	TRBD1	TRBV3-1	CASGRLTGEGETQYF	TGTGCCAGCGGACGTTTGACAGGGGAAGGGGAGACCCAGTACTTC
few	TRBJ1-4	TRBD1	TRBV5-1	CAKTGNHEKLFF	TGCGCCAAGACAGGGAACCATGAAAAACTGTTTTTT
few	TRBJ2-3	NA	TRBV18	CASSRTTRTDTQYF	TGTGCCAGCTCACGTACAACCCGCACAGATACGCAGTATTTT
NA	TRBJ2-6	NA	TRBV20-1	CSAVGYQGGGANVLTF	TGCAGTGCTGTAGGCTACCAGGGAGGAGGGGCCAACGTCCTGACTTTC
few	TRBJ2-4	NA	TRBV28	CASSLPLAKNIQYF	TGTGCCAGCAGTTTGCCTTTAGCCAAAAACATTCAGTACTTC